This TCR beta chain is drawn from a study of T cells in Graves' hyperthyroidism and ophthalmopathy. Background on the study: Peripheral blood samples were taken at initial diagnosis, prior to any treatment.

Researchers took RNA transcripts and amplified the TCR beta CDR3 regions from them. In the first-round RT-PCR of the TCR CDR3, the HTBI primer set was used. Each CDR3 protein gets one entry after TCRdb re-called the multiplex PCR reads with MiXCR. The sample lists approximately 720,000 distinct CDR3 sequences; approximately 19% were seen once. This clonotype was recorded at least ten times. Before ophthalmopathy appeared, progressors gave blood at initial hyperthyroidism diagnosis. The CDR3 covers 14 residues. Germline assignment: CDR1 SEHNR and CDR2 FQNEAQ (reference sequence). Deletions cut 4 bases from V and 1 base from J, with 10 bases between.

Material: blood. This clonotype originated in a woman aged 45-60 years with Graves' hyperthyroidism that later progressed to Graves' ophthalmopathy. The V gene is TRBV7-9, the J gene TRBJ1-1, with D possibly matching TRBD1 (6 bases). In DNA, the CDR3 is TGTGCCAGCAGCTGGGGACAACAGAACACTGAAGCTTTCTTT. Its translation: CASSWGQQNTEAFF.